The subject of this entry is one TCR beta chain. What it recognizes is unknown. V was pared by 1 base and J by 4 bases, with 10 bases between. Looked up from germline, CDR1 is LGHNA and CDR2 is YSLEER. This CDR3 has 14 residues. These data originate in a study of cytomegalovirus exposure and HLA in healthy donors. As for the study in general: An early data release held tens of millions of unique TCRs from HLA-typed donors.

Study-wide points: Among TCR beta chains of equal frequency, HLA-associated ones were more clonally expanded in a later analysis. Some public TCRs appeared in many individuals, while most sequences were rare.

The PCR contained 60 Vbeta and 13 Jbeta primers. The method was immunoSEQ multiplex PCR; TCRdb's version includes in-frame clones alone and lacks a portion of them. This sample carries some 130,000 clones, about 80% of them seen once, and the ten largest clones take 1% to 1.5%. Sequencing was done on a sample of PBMCs. The sequence derives from a male donor in good health and CMV-seropositive. V usage is TRBV4-3 and J usage is TRBJ1-1; possibly TRBD1 for D (6 bases). The CDR3 reads CASSQGWGPTEAFF. CDR3 in DNA: TGCGCCAGCAGCCAAGGATGGGGGCCCACTGAAGCTTTCTTT.